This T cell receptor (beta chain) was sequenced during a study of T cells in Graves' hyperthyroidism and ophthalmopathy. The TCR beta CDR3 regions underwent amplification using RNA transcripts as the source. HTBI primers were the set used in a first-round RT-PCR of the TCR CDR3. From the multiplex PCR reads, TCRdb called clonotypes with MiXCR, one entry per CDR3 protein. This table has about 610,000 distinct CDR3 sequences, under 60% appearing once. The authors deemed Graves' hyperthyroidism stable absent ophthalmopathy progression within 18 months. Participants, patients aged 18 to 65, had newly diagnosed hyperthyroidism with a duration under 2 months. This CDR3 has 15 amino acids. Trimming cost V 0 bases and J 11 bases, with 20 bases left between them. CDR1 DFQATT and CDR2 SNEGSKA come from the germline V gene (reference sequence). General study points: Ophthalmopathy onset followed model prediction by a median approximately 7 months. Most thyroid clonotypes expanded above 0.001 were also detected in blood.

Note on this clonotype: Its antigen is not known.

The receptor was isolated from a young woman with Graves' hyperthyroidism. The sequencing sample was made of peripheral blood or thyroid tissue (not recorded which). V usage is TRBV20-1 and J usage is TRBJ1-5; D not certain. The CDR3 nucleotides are TGCAGTGCTAGAGATACCGGGAGCCAACAAGAGACCCAGCATTTT. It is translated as CSARDTGSQQETQHF.